The present entry profiles one T cell receptor (beta chain) with its context. Antigen: not known. The junction and the germline gene differ at one end; a read error may be behind it. In germline, CDR1 is MNHEY, CDR2 SVGEGT. The CDR3 runs 15 residues. Per the study methods: Across clinicopathological groups, CDR3 differences served as the basis for building a distant-metastasis classifier for papillary thyroid cancer. TCRdb reprocessed the PCR reads via MiXCR. Clone size and V and J calls follow TCRdb, not the original study. The sample lists 100,000 or so clones; 14% to 15% were seen once. The sample comes from a study of metastatic and nonmetastatic thyroid tumors. Study as a whole: The study looked at repertoires side by side in blood and in tumor or nodule tissue from malignant and benign thyroid patients. Study results and caveats: Benign nodules were reported to have significantly lower TCR beta diversity than malignant thyroid tumors, in blood and tumor.

No treatment of any kind had been given to any patient before thyroid surgery. Sequences were obtained from blood. This TCR came from a female donor with papillary thyroid cancer or a benign thyroid nodule (not recorded which). Some clones in this sample may be carry-over from other donors' samples. The rearrangement joins TRBV6-2 or TRBV6-3 to TRBJ1-6; 7 bases match TRBD1. The CDR3 here is CASSYRQGYNSRLHF. In DNA, the CDR3 is TGTGCCAGCAGTTACCGACAGGGATATAATTCACGCCTCCACTTT.